The T cell receptor beta chain described here comes from a study of blood T cell repertoires in COVID-19. Germline V lookup: CDR1 LNHDA, CDR2 SQIVND (reference sequence). There are 13 residues in the CDR3. V was trimmed by 5 bases and J by 8 bases, leaving 15 bases between them. Method: immunoSEQ multiplex PCR; TCRdb's copy keeps in-frame clones and lacks some. The sample records 190,000 or so clones, 85% to 90% being singletons. Specimen: peripheral blood. This rearrangement joins TRBV19 to TRBJ1-2; no clear D. The clonotype originates from a woman aged 18-29 years who had recovered from COVID-19. The CDR3 DNA is TGTGCCAGTAGTGACATCAGCCTCTCCGGCTACACCTTC. Amino acids: CASSDISLSGYTF.